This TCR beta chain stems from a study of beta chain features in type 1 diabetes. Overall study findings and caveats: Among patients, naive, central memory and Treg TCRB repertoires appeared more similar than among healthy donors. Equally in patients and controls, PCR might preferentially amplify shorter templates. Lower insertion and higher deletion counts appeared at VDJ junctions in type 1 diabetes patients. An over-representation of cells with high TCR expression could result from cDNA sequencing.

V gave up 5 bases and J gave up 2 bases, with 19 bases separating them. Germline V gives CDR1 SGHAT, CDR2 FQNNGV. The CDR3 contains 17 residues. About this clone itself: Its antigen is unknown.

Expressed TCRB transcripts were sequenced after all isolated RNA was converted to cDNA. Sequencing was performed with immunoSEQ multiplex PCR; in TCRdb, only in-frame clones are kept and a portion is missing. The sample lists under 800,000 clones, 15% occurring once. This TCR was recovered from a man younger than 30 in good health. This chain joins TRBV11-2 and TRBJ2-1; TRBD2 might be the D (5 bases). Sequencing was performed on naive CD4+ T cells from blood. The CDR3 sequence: CASSLLSAWRAYNEQFF. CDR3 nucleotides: TGTGCCAGCAGCCTACTTAGCGCCTGGCGGGCCTACAATGAGCAGTTCTTC.